The rows below give T cell receptor beta chains drawn from one sample of a study of blood T cell repertoires in COVID-19. Assay: immunoSEQ multiplex PCR; the TCRdb copy retains only in-frame clones and omits some. Found here are approximately 300,000 clones, around 90% of them singletons; the top ten hold 1%. The sample consisted of peripheral blood. The source is a man over 45 with active or convalescent COVID-19. Both conserved end residues are part of each CDR3. The order of the fields is J gene, V gene, clone size, D gene, CDR3 DNA, CDR3 protein. D genes are given only for firm matches. Size tells how often a clone was seen (once, few, many) or the class of an expanded clone, and some rows leave it out.

J gene: TRBJ1-4
V gene: TRBV5-5
clone size: few
D gene: NA
CDR3 DNA: TGTGCCAGCAGCTTGTACCCGGGGGCAACTAATGAAAAACTGTTTTTT
CDR3 protein: CASSLYPGATNEKLFF

J gene: TRBJ2-1
V gene: TRBV7-2
clone size: few
D gene: TRBD2
CDR3 DNA: TGTGCCAGCAGCTTAGCTGGTAGCGGGGGCAAGGGGAAGCAGTTCTTC
CDR3 protein: CASSLAGSGGKGKQFF

J gene: TRBJ1-5
V gene: TRBV19
clone size: NA
D gene: NA
CDR3 DNA: TGTGCCAGTAGTATCGGGCAGGGTGCGCAGCCCCAGCATTTT
CDR3 protein: CASSIGQGAQPQHF

J gene: TRBJ2-7
V gene: TRBV9
clone size: NA
D gene: TRBD1
CDR3 DNA: TGTGCCAGCAGCACTCGACAGGGGGGCTTTGGGAACGAGCAGTACTTC
CDR3 protein: CASSTRQGGFGNEQYF

J gene: TRBJ1-1
V gene: TRBV2
clone size: once
D gene: TRBD1
CDR3 DNA: TGTGCCAGCGCAGACAGGGGAGCCCAGGAAGCTTTCTTT
CDR3 protein: CASADRGAQEAFF

J gene: TRBJ2-3
V gene: TRBV5-1
clone size: NA
D gene: NA
CDR3 DNA: TGCGCCAGCAGCTCAGGGACTGAACGCACAGATACGCAGTATTTT
CDR3 protein: CASSSGTERTDTQYF

J gene: TRBJ1-2
V gene: TRBV30
clone size: NA
D gene: NA
CDR3 DNA: TGTGCCTGGAGTGTAGGAGCGGGGTCCCTCTATGGCTACACCTTC
CDR3 protein: CAWSVGAGSLYGYTF

J gene: TRBJ2-7
V gene: TRBV6-5
clone size: NA
D gene: NA
CDR3 DNA: TGTGCCAGCGGGAGGTCCTTTAGCTCCTACGAGCAGTACTTC
CDR3 protein: CASGRSFSSYEQYF

J gene: TRBJ1-6
V gene: TRBV6-2/TRBV6-3
clone size: NA
D gene: NA
CDR3 DNA: TGTGCCAGCAGCCTACAGGGCCTCTTAAATAATTCACCCCTCCACTTT
CDR3 protein: CASSLQGLLNNSPLHF

J gene: TRBJ2-3
V gene: TRBV6-4
clone size: NA
D gene: NA
CDR3 DNA: TGTGCCAGCAGTGCGCAGCGCGCAGATACGCAGTATTTT
CDR3 protein: CASSAQRADTQYF

J gene: TRBJ1-2
V gene: TRBV6-6
clone size: NA
D gene: TRBD1
CDR3 DNA: TGTGCCAGCAGTTACCCCCGACAGGGACGTGGCTACACCTTC
CDR3 protein: CASSYPRQGRGYTF

J gene: TRBJ2-7
V gene: TRBV5-1
clone size: NA
D gene: TRBD2
CDR3 DNA: TGCGCCAGCAGCCCCGGGACTAGCGTCCAGGAGTACGAGCAGTACTTC
CDR3 protein: CASSPGTSVQEYEQYF

J gene: TRBJ1-1
V gene: TRBV3-1/TRBV3-2
clone size: NA
D gene: NA
CDR3 DNA: TGTGCCAGCAGCCAAGATTTAAGGGGGGGGACTGAAGCTTTCTTT
CDR3 protein: CASSQDLRGGTEAFF

J gene: TRBJ1-5
V gene: TRBV29-1
clone size: NA
D gene: NA
CDR3 DNA: TGCAGCGTTGCAGGGGAAGGCAATCAGCCCCAGCATTTT
CDR3 protein: CSVAGEGNQPQHF

J gene: TRBJ1-2
V gene: TRBV12-3/TRBV12-4
clone size: few
D gene: NA
CDR3 DNA: TGTGCCAGCAGTTTAAGCTCCACTTATGGCTACACCTTC
CDR3 protein: CASSLSSTYGYTF

J gene: TRBJ1-5
V gene: TRBV28
clone size: NA
D gene: TRBD1
CDR3 DNA: TGTGCCGCGGACAGGAGCAATCAGCCCCAGCATTTT
CDR3 protein: CAADRSNQPQHF

J gene: TRBJ1-3
V gene: TRBV5-1
clone size: once
D gene: NA
CDR3 DNA: TGCGCCAGCAGCTTGGACACGTTTGGAAACACCATATATTTT
CDR3 protein: CASSLDTFGNTIYF

J gene: TRBJ2-2
V gene: TRBV7-8
clone size: NA
D gene: TRBD2
CDR3 DNA: TGTGCCAGCAACCTAGACCCCTCCCAGCGGGGCACCGGGGAGCTGTTTTTT
CDR3 protein: CASNLDPSQRGTGELFF

J gene: TRBJ1-1
V gene: TRBV28
clone size: NA
D gene: NA
CDR3 DNA: TGTGCCAGCAGTTTGTGGGGGGGAGGGTCGAACACTGAAGCTTTCTTT
CDR3 protein: CASSLWGGGSNTEAFF

J gene: TRBJ1-5
V gene: TRBV19
clone size: NA
D gene: TRBD1
CDR3 DNA: TGTGCCAGTACCCAACAGGGGGCGCGGGGGCCCCAGCATTTT
CDR3 protein: CASTQQGARGPQHF

J gene: TRBJ2-1
V gene: TRBV5-6
clone size: NA
D gene: NA
CDR3 DNA: TGTGCCAGCAGCTTGGCCCCCGTGGGGGGAGCCTACAATGAGCAGTTCTTC
CDR3 protein: CASSLAPVGGAYNEQFF

J gene: TRBJ2-2
V gene: TRBV4-2
clone size: NA
D gene: NA
CDR3 DNA: TGTGCCAGCAGCCAGGCGACCGGGGGTAACACCGGGGAGCTGTTTTTT
CDR3 protein: CASSQATGGNTGELFF

J gene: TRBJ2-7
V gene: TRBV18
clone size: NA
D gene: NA
CDR3 DNA: TGTGCCAGCTCACGTTACGGGGGCTACGAGCAGTACTTC
CDR3 protein: CASSRYGGYEQYF

J gene: TRBJ1-2
V gene: TRBV6-2/TRBV6-3
clone size: NA
D gene: NA
CDR3 DNA: TGTGCCAGCAGTTGGAGAATGGGGGCAGGGATTAACTATGGCTACACCTTC
CDR3 protein: CASSWRMGAGINYGYTF

J gene: TRBJ1-1
V gene: TRBV10-3
clone size: NA
D gene: NA
CDR3 DNA: TGTGCCATCAATGCCAGGGTGGGAACTGAAGCTTTCTTT
CDR3 protein: CAINARVGTEAFF

J gene: TRBJ2-1
V gene: TRBV5-1
clone size: NA
D gene: TRBD2
CDR3 DNA: TGCGCCAGCAGCGGGACGGCGCTAGCGGGGACCTACAATGAGCAGTTCTTC
CDR3 protein: CASSGTALAGTYNEQFF

J gene: TRBJ1-4
V gene: TRBV5-4
clone size: NA
D gene: TRBD1
CDR3 DNA: TGTGCCAGCAGCGTGGGACAGAGGAATGAAAAACTGTTTTTT
CDR3 protein: CASSVGQRNEKLFF

J gene: TRBJ2-3
V gene: TRBV27
clone size: NA
D gene: NA
CDR3 DNA: TGTGCCAGCAGGATAACGACAGGGAGGACAGATACGCAGTATTTT
CDR3 protein: CASRITTGRTDTQYF

J gene: TRBJ2-3
V gene: TRBV7-6
clone size: once
D gene: TRBD2
CDR3 DNA: TGTGCCAGCACCCCAAGCCTTACTAGCGGGGCCTGGTATTTT
CDR3 protein: CASTPSLTSGAWYF

J gene: TRBJ2-7
V gene: TRBV7-9
clone size: NA
D gene: NA
CDR3 DNA: TGTGCCAGCAGCCCCGGGGGAATGTCCTACGAGCAGTACTTC
CDR3 protein: CASSPGGMSYEQYF